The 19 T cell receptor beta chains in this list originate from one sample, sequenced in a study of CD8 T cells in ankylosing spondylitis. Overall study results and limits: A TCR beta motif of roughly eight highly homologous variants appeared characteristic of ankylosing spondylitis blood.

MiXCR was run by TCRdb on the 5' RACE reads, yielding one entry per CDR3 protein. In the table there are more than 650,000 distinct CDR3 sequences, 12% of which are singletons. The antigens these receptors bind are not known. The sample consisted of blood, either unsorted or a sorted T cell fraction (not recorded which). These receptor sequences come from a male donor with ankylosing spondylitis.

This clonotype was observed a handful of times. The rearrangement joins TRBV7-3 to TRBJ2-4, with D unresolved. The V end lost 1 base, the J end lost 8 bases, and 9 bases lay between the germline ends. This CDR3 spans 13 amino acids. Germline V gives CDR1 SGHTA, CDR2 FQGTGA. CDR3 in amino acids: CASSLSPQDIQYF. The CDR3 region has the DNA TGTGCCAGCAGCTTAAGCCCCCAGGACATTCAGTACTTC.

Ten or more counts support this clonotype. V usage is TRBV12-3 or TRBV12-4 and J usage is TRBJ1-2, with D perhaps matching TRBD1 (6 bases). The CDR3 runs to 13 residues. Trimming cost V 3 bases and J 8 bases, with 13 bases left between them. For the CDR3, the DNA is TGTGCCAGCAGTTTGGGAGGGGGTACCGGCTACACCTTC. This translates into CASSLGGGTGYTF.

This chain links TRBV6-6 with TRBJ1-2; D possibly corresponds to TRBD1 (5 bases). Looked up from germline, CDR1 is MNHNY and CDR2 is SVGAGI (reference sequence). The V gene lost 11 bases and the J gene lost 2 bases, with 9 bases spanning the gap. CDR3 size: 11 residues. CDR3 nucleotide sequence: TGTGCCGGTGGGGGGAACTATGGCTACACCTTC. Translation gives CAGGGNYGYTF.

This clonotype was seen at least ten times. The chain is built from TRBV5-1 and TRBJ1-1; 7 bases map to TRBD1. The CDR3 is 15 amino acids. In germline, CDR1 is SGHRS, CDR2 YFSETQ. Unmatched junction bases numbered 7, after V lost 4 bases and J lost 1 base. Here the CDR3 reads CASSPTGTANTEAFF. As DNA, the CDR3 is TGCGCCAGCAGCCCGACCGGGACAGCGAACACTGAAGCTTTCTTT.

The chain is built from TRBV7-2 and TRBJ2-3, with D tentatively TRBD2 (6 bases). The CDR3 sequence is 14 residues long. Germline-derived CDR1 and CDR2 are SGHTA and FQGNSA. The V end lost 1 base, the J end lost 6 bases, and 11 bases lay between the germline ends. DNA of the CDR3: TGTGCCAGCAGCTTAGTACTAGCCTCGGATACGCAGTATTTT. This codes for CASSLVLASDTQYF.

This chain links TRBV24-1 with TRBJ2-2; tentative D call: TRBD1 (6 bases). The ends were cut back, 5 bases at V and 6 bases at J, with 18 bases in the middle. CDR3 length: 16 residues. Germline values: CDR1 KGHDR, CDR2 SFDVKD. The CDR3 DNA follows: TGTGCCACCAGTGCCAGGAAAACAGGGTTGGCCGGGGAGCTGTTTTTT. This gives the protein CATSARKTGLAGELFF.

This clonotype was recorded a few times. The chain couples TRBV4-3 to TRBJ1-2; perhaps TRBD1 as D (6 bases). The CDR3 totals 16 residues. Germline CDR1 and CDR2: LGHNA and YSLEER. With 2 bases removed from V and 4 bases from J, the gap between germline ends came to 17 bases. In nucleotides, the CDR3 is TGCGCCAGCAGCCAACAAGAAGGGGGGGCAGGCTATGGCTACACCTTC. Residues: CASSQQEGGAGYGYTF.

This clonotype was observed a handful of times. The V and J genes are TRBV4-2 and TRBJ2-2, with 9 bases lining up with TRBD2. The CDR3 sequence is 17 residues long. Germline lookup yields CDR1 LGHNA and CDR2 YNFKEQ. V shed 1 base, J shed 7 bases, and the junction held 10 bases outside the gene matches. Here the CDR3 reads CASSQALAGIVGGELFF. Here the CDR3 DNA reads TGTGCCAGCAGCCAAGCCCTAGCGGGAATCGTGGGCGGGGAGCTGTTTTTT.

The DNA of the CDR3 is TGCGCCAGCAGCCAAGAGGGGTGGGTTTCCTACAATGAGCAGTTCTTC. Translating gives CASSQEGWVSYNEQFF. The chain couples TRBV4-1 to TRBJ2-1, with D hard to call. V was trimmed by 0 bases and J by 1 base, leaving 10 bases between them. The length of the CDR3 is 16 residues. Germline-derived CDR1 and CDR2 are MGHRA and YSYEKL.

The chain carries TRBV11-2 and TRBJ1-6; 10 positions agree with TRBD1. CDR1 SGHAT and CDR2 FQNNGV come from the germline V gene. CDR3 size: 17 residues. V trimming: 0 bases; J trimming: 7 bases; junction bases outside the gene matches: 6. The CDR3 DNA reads TGTGCCAGCAGCTTAGAAGGGGACAGGGGTTGGAATTCACCCCTCCACTTT. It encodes CASSLEGDRGWNSPLHF.

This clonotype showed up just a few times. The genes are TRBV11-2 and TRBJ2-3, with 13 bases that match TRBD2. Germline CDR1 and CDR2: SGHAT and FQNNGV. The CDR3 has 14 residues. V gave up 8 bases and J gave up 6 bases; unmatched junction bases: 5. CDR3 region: CASRGLAGEDTQYF. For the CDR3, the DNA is TGTGCCAGCCGAGGACTAGCGGGGGAGGATACGCAGTATTTT.

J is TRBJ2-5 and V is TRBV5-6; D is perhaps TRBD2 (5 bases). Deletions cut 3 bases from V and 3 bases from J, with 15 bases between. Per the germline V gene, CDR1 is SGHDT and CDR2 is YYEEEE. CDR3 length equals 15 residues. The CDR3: CASSSAGGLEETQYF. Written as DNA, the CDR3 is TGTGCCAGCAGCTCGGCCGGCGGACTCGAAGAGACCCAGTACTTC.

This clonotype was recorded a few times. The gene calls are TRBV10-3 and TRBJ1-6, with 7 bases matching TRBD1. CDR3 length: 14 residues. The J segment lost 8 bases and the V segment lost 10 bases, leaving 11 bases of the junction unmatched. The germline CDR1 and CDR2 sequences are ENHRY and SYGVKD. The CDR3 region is CATGNRGADSPLHF. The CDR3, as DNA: TGTGCCACCGGGAACAGGGGCGCTGATTCACCCCTCCACTTT.

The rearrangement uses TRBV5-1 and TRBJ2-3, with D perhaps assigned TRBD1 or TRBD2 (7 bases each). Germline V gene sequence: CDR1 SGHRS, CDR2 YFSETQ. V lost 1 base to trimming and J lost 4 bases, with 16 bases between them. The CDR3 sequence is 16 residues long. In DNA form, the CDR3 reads TGCGCCAGCAGCTTGTCGACAGGGAGGGAATCAGATACGCAGTATTTT. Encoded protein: CASSLSTGRESDTQYF.

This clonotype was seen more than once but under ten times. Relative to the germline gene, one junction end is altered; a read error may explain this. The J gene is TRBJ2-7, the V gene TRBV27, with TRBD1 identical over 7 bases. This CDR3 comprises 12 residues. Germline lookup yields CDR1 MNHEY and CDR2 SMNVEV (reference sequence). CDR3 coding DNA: TGTGCCAGCAGTTTATTGTCGACAGGGCTAATGTTC. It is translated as CASSLLSTGLMF.

This CDR3 reads CSASSTGGGEQYF. CDR3 nucleotide sequence: TGCAGTGCGAGTAGTACAGGGGGTGGGGAGCAGTACTTC. The gene calls are TRBV20-1 and TRBJ2-7, with 8 bases fitting TRBD1. This CDR3 is 13 amino acids long. CDR1 is DFQATT, CDR2 SNEGSKA, per germline (reference sequence). Unmatched junction bases numbered 11, after V lost 6 bases and J lost 7 bases.

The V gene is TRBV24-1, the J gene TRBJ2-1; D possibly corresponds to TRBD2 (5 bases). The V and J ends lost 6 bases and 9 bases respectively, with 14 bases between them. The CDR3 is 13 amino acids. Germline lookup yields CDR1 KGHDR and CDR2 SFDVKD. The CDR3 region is CATSFWEMGEQFF. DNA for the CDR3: TGTGCCACCAGTTTTTGGGAGATGGGTGAGCAGTTCTTC.

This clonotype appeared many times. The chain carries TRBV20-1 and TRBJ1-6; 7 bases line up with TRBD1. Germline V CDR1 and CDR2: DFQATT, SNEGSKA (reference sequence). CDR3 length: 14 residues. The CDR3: CSARQGSYNSPLHF. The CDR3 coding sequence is TGCAGCGCCCGACAGGGTTCCTATAATTCACCCCTCCACTTT.

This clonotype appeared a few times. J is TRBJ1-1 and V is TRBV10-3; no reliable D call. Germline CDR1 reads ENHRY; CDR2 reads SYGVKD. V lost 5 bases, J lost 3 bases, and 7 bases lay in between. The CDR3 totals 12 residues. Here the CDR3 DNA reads TGTGCCATCAGTACAACGGACACTGAAGCTTTCTTT. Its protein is CAISTTDTEAFF.